These T cell receptor beta chains were read from a single sample in a study of cytomegalovirus exposure and HLA in healthy donors. Sequencing was performed with immunoSEQ multiplex PCR; in TCRdb, only in-frame clones are kept and a portion is missing. The sample has approximately 160,000 clones; 77% are singletons. Sample: PBMCs. Receptor source: a woman aged 25 to 45 in good health and CMV-seropositive. CDR3s include the opening cysteine and the closing phenylalanine or tryptophan. The D gene is left open where the match is weak.

j_call | cdr3_length | d_call | v_call | cdr3_aa
TRBJ2-1 | 16 | TRBD2 | TRBV30 | CAWSSTGGTSYNEQFF
TRBJ1-3 | 16 | NA | TRBV7-8 | CASSSIGQRSGNTIYF
TRBJ2-7 | 13 | NA | TRBV9 | CASSDGLSYEQYF
TRBJ2-1 | 10 | NA | TRBV7-8 | CASSPFEQFF
TRBJ1-2 | 14 | TRBD1 | TRBV25-1 | CASRGQGGPVGYTF
TRBJ2-1 | 15 | NA | TRBV5-8 | CASSLEGSVANEQFF
TRBJ2-7 | 14 | NA | TRBV5-1 | CASSLMIGGDEQYF
TRBJ2-7 | 17 | TRBD2 | TRBV4-2 | CASSALLAGESSYEQYF
TRBJ1-2 | 14 | TRBD1 | TRBV6-5 | CASSPDRGLDGYTF
TRBJ2-7 | 14 | TRBD1 | TRBV6-5 | CASSKTGGVHEQYF
TRBJ2-6 | 16 | NA | TRBV10-3 | CAISDGYGTGANVLTF
TRBJ2-7 | 12 | NA | TRBV19 | CASSIQGYEQYF